This T cell receptor beta chain was captured by sequencing in a study of graft-versus-host responses after intestinal transplantation. V gave up 8 bases and J gave up 3 bases, with 11 bases separating them. The CDR3 totals 12 residues. CDR1 and CDR2 from the germline V gene are MNHNY and SVGAGI (reference sequence). Method: immunoSEQ multiplex PCR; TCRdb's copy keeps in-frame clones and lacks some. The sample shows about 39,000 clones, 85% to 95% of them seen only once. This chain uses TRBV6-6 with TRBJ2-7, with no clear D. This TCR derives from a human patient who received an intestinal transplant, so some T cells may come from the graft donor. Sequenced here: PBMCs, sampled approximately 740 days after intestinal transplantation. This chain's CDR3 is CASRGRYYEQYF. The CDR3 bases are TGTGCCAGCCGAGGACGGTACTACGAGCAGTACTTC.